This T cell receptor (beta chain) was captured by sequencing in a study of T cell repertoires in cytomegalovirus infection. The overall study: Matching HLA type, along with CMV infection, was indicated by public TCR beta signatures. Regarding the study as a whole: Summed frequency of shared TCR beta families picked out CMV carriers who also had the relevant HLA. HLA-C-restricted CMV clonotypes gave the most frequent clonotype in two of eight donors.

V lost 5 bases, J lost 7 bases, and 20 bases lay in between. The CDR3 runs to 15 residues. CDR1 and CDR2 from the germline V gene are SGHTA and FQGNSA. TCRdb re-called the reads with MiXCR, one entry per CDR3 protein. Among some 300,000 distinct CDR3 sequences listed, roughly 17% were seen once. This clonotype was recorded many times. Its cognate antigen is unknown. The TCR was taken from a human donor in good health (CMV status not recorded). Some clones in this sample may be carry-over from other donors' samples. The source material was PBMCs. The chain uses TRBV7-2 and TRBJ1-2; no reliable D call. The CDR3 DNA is TGTGCCAGCAGCAGAGATACTAGCAGCCCGGGTGGCTACACCTTC. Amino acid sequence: CASSRDTSSPGGYTF.